Listed here are 13 T cell receptor beta chains from one sample, sequenced in a study of beta chain features in type 1 diabetes (dated by TCRdb to 2017 to 2018). What the study reported, not specific to this receptor: Type 1 diabetes patients showed a moderate but significant shortening of TCRB CDR3 length in all four CD4+ subsets.

No antigen has been assigned to these receptors. The library was prepared using the immunoSEQ multiplex PCR assay. All of the isolated RNA was reverse transcribed with the High Capacity cDNA Reverse Transcription Kit, so expressed TCRB transcripts were sequenced. TCRdb provides this immuneACCESS table in a form limited to in-frame rearrangements. Some clones are lacking; in checked studies, under half of them reflect an unresolved V gene, and why the rest are absent is not known. Counted in this sample were about 700,000 clones; roughly 13% of them appeared once. Jointly, the top ten make up less than 0.025% of the sample. Sequencing input: naive CD4+ T cells from blood. The cell subset or site label, as the study defines it: true naive CD4+ T cells. These receptors came from a young man with type 1 diabetes.

V is TRBV5-1 and J is TRBJ2-1; 8 positions match TRBD1. This CDR3 has 14 residues. The germline V gene has CDR1 SGHRS and CDR2 YFSETQ. V was pared by 4 bases and J by 3 bases, with 3 bases of the junction left unmatched. The CDR3 sequence: CASSPGQDYNEQFF. CDR3 in DNA: TGCGCCAGCAGCCCGGGACAGGACTACAATGAGCAGTTCTTC.

The V call is TRBV6-6, the J call TRBJ1-2; 7 bases match TRBD1. The ends lost 7 bases at V and 4 bases at J; junction bases unmatched: 12. The CDR3 is 15 amino acids. Germline CDR1 reads MNHNY; CDR2 reads SVGAGI (reference sequence). The DNA for the CDR3 is TGTGCCAGCAAAGAAACCGGACAGGCCCCCTATGGCTACACCTTC. Translating it yields CASKETGQAPYGYTF.

The V and J genes are TRBV4-1 and TRBJ2-1; D gene uncertain. This CDR3 comprises 13 residues. V lost 1 base and J lost 14, with 15 bases in between. The V gene's germline CDR1 is MGHRA and CDR2 YSYEKL. Here the CDR3 DNA reads TGCGCCAGCAGCCAAGCGACTGGGGATAAGGAGTTCTTC. Its protein is CASSQATGDKEFF.

The sample holds a few counts of this clone. The V gene is TRBV30, the J gene TRBJ1-6; 7 bases are shared with TRBD1. CDR1 and CDR2 from the germline V gene are GTSNPN and SVGIG (reference sequence). J was trimmed by 8 bases and V by 2 bases; bases with no gene match: 6. The CDR3 is made up of 14 amino acids. In DNA form, the CDR3 reads TGTGCCTGGAGTCCCTCAGGGGGTTATTCACCCCTCCACTTT. Amino acid sequence: CAWSPSGGYSPLHF.

This chain connects TRBV6-1 to TRBJ1-5, with unresolved D. The V gene's germline CDR1 is MNHNS and CDR2 SASEGT. The CDR3 has 13 amino acids. V was cut by 7 bases and J by 2 bases, with 9 bases left in between. The CDR3 loop reads CASTGRGNQPQHF. The CDR3 DNA sequence: TGTGCCAGCACCGGTAGAGGCAATCAGCCCCAGCATTTT.

This clone showed up just a few times. The CDR3 sequence: CASSLRDPEAFF. CDR3 coding DNA: TGTGCCAGCAGTTTAAGGGACCCTGAAGCTTTCTTT. The V call is TRBV28, the J call TRBJ1-1; possibly TRBD1 for D (5 bases). CDR3 length: 12 residues. Trimming took 2 bases from V and 6 from J, leaving 7 bases between them. Per the germline V gene, CDR1 is MDHEN and CDR2 is SYDVKM.

A few counts support this clone. The chain is built from TRBV19 and TRBJ1-1; D uncertain. The CDR3 spans 15 residues. Trimming stripped 7 bases from V and 0 bases from J, with 15 bases between. Germline CDR1 LNHDA, CDR2 SQIVND (reference sequence). Here the CDR3 DNA reads TGTGCCAGTACCAGGCCAGCTGACATGAACACTGAAGCTTTCTTT. Encoded protein: CASTRPADMNTEAFF.

This clone was counted a few times. The gene calls are TRBV5-1 and TRBJ2-7; D is unresolved. The germline V and J ends were trimmed by 3 bases and 1 base, with 8 bases remaining between them. The CDR3 has 13 amino acids. Germline-derived CDR1 and CDR2 are SGHRS and YFSETQ. The CDR3 DNA reads TGCGCCAGCAGCTCGCTGGGATCCTACGAGCAGTACTTC. Translating gives CASSSLGSYEQYF.

V gene TRBV30 combines with J gene TRBJ1-5; 7 nucleotides line up with TRBD1. V lost 2 bases and J lost 9; bases outside the gene matches: 1. The CDR3 has 11 amino acids. Germline values: CDR1 GTSNPN, CDR2 SVGIG (reference sequence). CDR3 coding DNA: TGTGCCTGGAGTCCAGGGGGGCCCCAGCATTTT. Protein sequence: CAWSPGGPQHF.

The chain links TRBV14 to TRBJ2-2, with D perhaps being TRBD1 or TRBD2 (5 bases each). In germline, CDR1 is SGHDN, CDR2 FVKESK. Trimming took off 4 bases at V and 0 bases at J, with 15 bases between the two ends. This CDR3 comprises 17 residues. The DNA of the CDR3 is TGTGCCAGCAGCCTAGTACGAGGGACGGCGAACACCGGGGAGCTGTTTTTT. Translated: CASSLVRGTANTGELFF.

V gene TRBV10-3 combines with J gene TRBJ1-3; TRBD1 matches at 7 bases. V shed 0 bases and J 0 bases; nucleotides not matched to a gene: 2. CDR3 length: 16 amino acids. The germline V gene encodes CDR1 ENHRY and CDR2 SYGVKD. CDR3 in DNA: TGTGCCATCAGTGAGTCGACAGGGAACTCTGGAAACACCATATATTTT. Its translation: CAISESTGNSGNTIYF.

This clone turned up a few times. V usage is TRBV28 and J usage is TRBJ2-3; 7 bases are shared with TRBD2. The CDR3 runs 17 residues. V dropped 6 bases and J dropped 3; count of bases not matched to a gene: 15. Germline V lookup: CDR1 MDHEN, CDR2 SYDVKM. CDR3 region: CASRIPLLSGETDTQYF. The CDR3 bases are TGTGCCAGCAGGATCCCACTATTGAGCGGGGAGACAGATACGCAGTATTTT.

This clone was recorded a few times. The gene calls are TRBV30 and TRBJ1-2; unclear D gene. Between the trimmed V and J ends, which lost 3 bases and 10 bases, there was a span of 15 bases. Germline CDR1 is GTSNPN and CDR2 is SVGIG (reference sequence). The CDR3 is made up of 12 amino acids. This chain's CDR3 is CAWSPDGDHYTF. The CDR3 DNA is TGTGCCTGGAGCCCGGACGGTGACCACTACACCTTC.